This TCR beta chain was retrieved from a study of T cells in Graves' hyperthyroidism and ophthalmopathy. This CDR3 contains 15 residues. V was shortened by 2 bases and J by 1 base, with 11 bases between the two germline ends. CDR1 and CDR2 from the germline V gene are SNHLY and FYNNEI. Amplification of TCR beta CDR3 regions used RNA as the template. The study used the HTBI primer set for a first-round RT-PCR of the TCR CDR3. TCRdb redid the calling of the multiplex PCR reads with MiXCR, one entry per CDR3 protein. The sample includes around 280,000 distinct CDR3 sequences, about an eighth of them seen just once. This clonotype was seen ten or more times.

What was sequenced was blood. The V call is TRBV2, the J call TRBJ1-1; D not certain. The TCR comes from a woman aged 25 to 39 with Graves' hyperthyroidism that later progressed to Graves' ophthalmopathy. The CDR3 is CASSESGQQNTEAFF. The CDR3 bases are TGTGCCAGCAGTGAATCTGGGCAGCAGAACACTGAAGCTTTCTTT.